Presented here are 19 T cell receptor beta chains from one specimen sequenced in a study of early T cells in non-severe SARS-CoV-2 infection. TCRdb fed the 5' RACE reads into MiXCR, producing one record per CDR3 protein. The table has 45,000 to 75,000 distinct CDR3 sequences, just under 9% seen once. The sample taken for sequencing was whole blood. Every receptor here comes from an adult who was a healthcare worker with PCR-confirmed SARS-CoV-2 infection or an uninfected control (not recorded which).

This clonotype was observed a few times. This chain connects TRBV7-9 to TRBJ2-1, with D maybe TRBD2 (6 bases). Germline V lookup: CDR1 SEHNR, CDR2 FQNEAQ (reference sequence). CDR3 length equals 13 residues. Trimming stripped 5 bases from V and 14 bases from J, with 19 bases between. The CDR3 coding sequence is TGTGCCAGCAGCCGAGCTGTATCAGGGAGGAAGTTCTTC. This codes for CASSRAVSGRKFF.

This sequence joins TRBV5-1 and TRBJ2-7; D is ambiguous. V lost 0 bases and J 4 bases, leaving 5 bases between the germline ends. The CDR3 has 12 amino acids. Germline values: CDR1 SGHRS, CDR2 YFSETQ. CDR3 residues: CASSLDQYEQYF. Here the CDR3 DNA reads TGCGCCAGCAGCTTGGACCAATACGAGCAGTACTTC.

In its sample, this clonotype was seen a few times. The CDR3 nucleotides are TGCAGCGTGGGATTTCGAGATACGCAGTATTTT. It yields the protein CSVGFRDTQYF. The rearrangement links TRBV29-1 to TRBJ2-3; D remains ambiguous. Germline CDR1 reads SQVTM; CDR2 reads ANQGSEA. The V end was cut by 6 bases, the J end by 5 bases, with 9 bases between. CDR3 length: 11 residues.

This clonotype was found a few times. The chain joins TRBV6-2 or TRBV6-3 to TRBJ2-1; D not resolved. V shed 5 bases and J shed 1 base, with 12 bases lying between them. This CDR3 is 15 amino acids long. The germline V gene encodes CDR1 MNHEY and CDR2 SVGEGT. The CDR3 loop reads CASSKTSTSYNEQFF. The CDR3 nucleotides are TGTGCCAGCAGTAAAACAAGTACTTCCTACAATGAGCAGTTCTTC.

The V and J genes are TRBV28 and TRBJ2-4; D is undetermined. Looked up from germline, CDR1 is MDHEN and CDR2 is SYDVKM. The CDR3 extends over 13 amino acids. The V and J ends lost 2 bases and 7 bases respectively, with 9 bases between them. The CDR3 DNA is TGTGCCAGCAGTTTACCGGATACGAACATTCAGTACTTC. This sequence encodes CASSLPDTNIQYF.

In this sample, this clonotype turned up many times. The gene calls are TRBV11-2 and TRBJ2-1; perhaps TRBD2 as D (6 bases). V lost 1 base, J lost 2 bases, and 6 bases lay in between. CDR3 size: 14 residues. Germline V gene data show CDR1 as SGHAT and CDR2 as FQNNGV. This CDR3 reads CASSLAGAYNEQFF. DNA of the CDR3: TGTGCCAGCAGCTTAGCGGGGGCCTACAATGAGCAGTTCTTC.

In this sample, this clonotype turned up a few times. The V and J genes are TRBV5-4 and TRBJ2-5; 10 nucleotides align to TRBD2. The ends lost 4 bases at V and 4 bases at J; junction bases unmatched: 16. Germline V gene sequence: CDR1 SGHNT, CDR2 YYREEE (reference sequence). This CDR3 region has 18 residues. The CDR3 nucleotides are TGTGCCAGCAGCCTAACACTCTCAGCGGGAGGGAAGCCAGAGACCCAGTACTTC. Its translation is CASSLTLSAGGKPETQYF.

This clonotype was seen ten or more times. The rearrangement links TRBV20-1 to TRBJ1-2; a weak D match, TRBD1 (6 bases). Germline V gives CDR1 DFQATT, CDR2 SNEGSKA (reference sequence). CDR3 length equals 11 residues. The ends were cut back, 6 bases at V and 5 bases at J, with 10 bases in the middle. The CDR3 DNA sequence: TGCAGTGCCCCAGGGGAATATGGCTACACCTTC. Translating gives CSAPGEYGYTF.

This clonotype was seen repeatedly, ten times or more. V usage is TRBV7-2 and J usage is TRBJ2-7; a weak D match, TRBD1 (5 bases). Germline CDR1 reads SGHTA; CDR2 reads FQGNSA. Trimming removed 2 bases at V and 1 base at J, with 9 bases between. The CDR3 loop spans 14 amino acids. In nucleotides, the CDR3 is TGTGCCAGCAGCTTATTAAGGGGATCCTACGAGCAGTACTTC. Its translation: CASSLLRGSYEQYF.

There are many counts of this clonotype. The chain joins TRBV4-3 to TRBJ1-2, with D perhaps matching TRBD1 (5 bases). The CDR3 has 16 amino acids. Germline loops: CDR1 LGHNA, CDR2 YSLEER. Trimming took 0 bases from V and 5 from J, leaving 16 bases between them. Written as DNA, the CDR3 is TGCGCCAGCAGCCAAGATTGGGCCCCGGGGGGGTATGGCTACACCTTC. This translates into CASSQDWAPGGYGYTF.

The rearrangement uses TRBV30 and TRBJ1-1; the D gene is possibly TRBD1 (5 bases). The V gene's germline CDR1 is GTSNPN and CDR2 SVGIG (reference sequence). Trimming stripped 1 base from V and 6 bases from J, with 12 bases between. The length of the CDR3 is 13 residues. The CDR3 region is CAWSGDRHPEAFF. The CDR3 DNA is TGTGCCTGGAGTGGTGACAGACACCCTGAAGCTTTCTTT.

This clonotype was observed at least ten times. The V gene is TRBV19, the J gene TRBJ2-5; a possible D gene is TRBD2 (7 bases). Trimming removed 1 base from V and 5 bases from J, with 14 bases in between. This CDR3 has 15 amino acids. The germline V gene encodes CDR1 LNHDA and CDR2 SQIVND (reference sequence). CDR3 loop: CASSIGGGAVETQYF. Written as DNA, the CDR3 is TGTGCCAGTAGTATAGGCGGGGGCGCGGTGGAGACCCAGTACTTC.

This chain links TRBV28 with TRBJ2-2; 13 nucleotides line up with TRBD2. Germline trimming cut 3 bases from V and 6 bases from J; bases unmatched to any gene: 10. Germline V CDR1 and CDR2: MDHEN, SYDVKM. The CDR3 sequence is 18 residues long. CDR3 protein: CASSFGGGLAGAAGELFF. CDR3 sequence (DNA): TGTGCCAGCAGTTTTGGGGGTGGACTAGCGGGAGCGGCCGGGGAGCTGTTTTTT.

The rearrangement links TRBV28 to TRBJ2-3; D remains ambiguous. This CDR3 is built from 13 residues. Looked up from germline, CDR1 is MDHEN and CDR2 is SYDVKM. V lost 11 bases, J lost 1 base, and 13 bases lay in between. The CDR3 bases are TGTGCCCACCGACCCCGGGGCACAGATACGCAGTATTTT. Protein: CAHRPRGTDTQYF.

V usage is TRBV9 and J usage is TRBJ1-6; D gene unclear. CDR1 is SGDLS and CDR2 is YYNGEE in the germline V gene. The CDR3 consists of 14 residues. Trimming removed 3 bases from V and 6 bases from J, with 10 bases in between. The CDR3 coding sequence is TGTGCCAGCAGCGAATCAGCGGCTAATTCACCCCTCCACTTT. Translating gives CASSESAANSPLHF.

In its sample, this clonotype was seen a few times. V usage is TRBV4-1 and J usage is TRBJ2-7, with D possibly matching TRBD1 (6 bases). V was trimmed by 5 bases and J by 5 bases, leaving 22 bases between them. The germline V gene has CDR1 MGHRA and CDR2 YSYEKL. The CDR3 runs 16 residues. CDR3 sequence (DNA): TGCGCCAGCAGCTCCACACACAGGGAGTCGGTCCACGAGCAGTACTTC. Encoded protein: CASSSTHRESVHEQYF.

The rearrangement links TRBV7-6 to TRBJ2-6, with a tentative D call TRBD2 (5 bases). The germline V gene encodes CDR1 SGHVS and CDR2 FNYEAQ. The length of the CDR3 is 18 residues. Between the trimmed V and J ends, which lost 5 bases and 1 base, there was a span of 18 bases. The CDR3 nucleotides read TGTGCCAGCAGCCCCCGGGTAGCGAAGTTATCTGGGGCCAACGTCCTGACTTTC. It translates to CASSPRVAKLSGANVLTF.

This clonotype was counted at least ten times. V and J are TRBV20-1 and TRBJ2-2; possible D gene TRBD2, 6 bases. The CDR3 contains 11 residues. Germline values: CDR1 DFQATT, CDR2 SNEGSKA (reference sequence). V gave up 5 bases and J gave up 6 bases, with 7 bases separating them. The DNA for the CDR3 is TGCAGTGCTCGGGAGTCCGGGGAGCTGTTTTTT. It yields the protein CSARESGELFF.

This clonotype was seen ten or more times. The chain couples TRBV20-1 to TRBJ1-5, with a possible D match to TRBD1 (5 bases). V was trimmed by 6 bases and J by 4 bases, leaving 19 bases between them. The germline V gene encodes CDR1 DFQATT and CDR2 SNEGSKA (reference sequence). The CDR3 is 15 amino acids. CDR3 region: CSAPPRQGPNQPQHF. The CDR3 DNA reads TGCAGTGCCCCACCAAGGCAGGGACCAAATCAGCCCCAGCATTTT.